Shown below are 18 T cell receptor beta chains from a single sample sequenced in a study of cytomegalovirus exposure and HLA in healthy donors. Vbeta (60) and Jbeta (13) primers were used in the PCR. Produced via immunoSEQ multiplex PCR; TCRdb's table is partial and in-frame only. The table records some 96,000 clones, around three quarters of them present only once. The sample consisted of PBMCs. These receptors came from a man aged 35-49 years in good health and CMV-seronegative.

The chain uses TRBV7-9 and TRBJ1-4; TRBD1 matches at 12 bases. Germline V lookup: CDR1 SEHNR, CDR2 FQNEAQ (reference sequence). V trimming: 5 bases; J trimming: 7 bases; junction bases outside the gene matches: 5. There are 15 residues in the CDR3. This CDR3 is CASSPPGQGAEKLFF. The CDR3 region has the DNA TGTGCCAGCAGCCCGCCGGGACAGGGGGCTGAAAAACTGTTTTTT.

This chain connects TRBV11-2 to TRBJ1-6; perhaps TRBD1 as D (6 bases). Germline CDR1 SGHAT, CDR2 FQNNGV. The CDR3 covers 15 residues. Deletions cut 1 base from V and 11 bases from J, with 15 bases between. This CDR3 reads CASSLVRTGGPPLHF. The CDR3 nucleotides read TGTGCCAGCAGCTTAGTACGGACGGGGGGGCCACCCCTCCACTTT. The variable domain in full, with the rest retrieved from reference TRBV11-2 and TRBJ1-6, is EAGVAQSPRYKIIEKRQSVAFWCNPISGHATLYWYQQILGQGPKLLIQFQNNGVVDDSQLPKDRFSAERLKGVDSTLKIQPAKLEDSAVYLCASSLVRTGGPPLHFGNGTRLTVT.

This chain uses TRBV19 with TRBJ2-3; the match to TRBD1 covers 9 bases. Looked up from germline, CDR1 is LNHDA and CDR2 is SQIVND (reference sequence). V lost 5 bases to trimming and J lost 4 bases; unmatched junction nucleotides: 13. This CDR3 contains 17 residues. In DNA, the CDR3 is TGTGCCAGTAGTCCTCAGGCCGGGACAGGGAGCGCAGATACGCAGTATTTT. As protein: CASSPQAGTGSADTQYF.

The V call is TRBV9, the J call TRBJ1-3, with unresolved D. V lost 0 bases and J 0 bases, leaving 4 bases between the germline ends. Germline values: CDR1 SGDLS, CDR2 YYNGEE. CDR3 length: 14 amino acids. The CDR3 here is CASSVEYSGNTIYF. The CDR3 bases are TGTGCCAGCAGCGTAGAATACTCTGGAAACACCATATATTTT.

V is TRBV19 and J is TRBJ2-7, with a tentative D call TRBD1 (5 bases). Trimming cost V 0 bases and J 4 bases, with 16 bases left between them. The CDR3 extends over 16 amino acids. CDR1 is LNHDA and CDR2 is SQIVND in the germline V gene (reference sequence). CDR3 residues: CASSIDFWTSGYEQYF. Here the CDR3 DNA reads TGTGCCAGTAGTATAGATTTTTGGACATCGGGTTACGAGCAGTACTTC.

The CDR3 DNA follows: TGTGCCAGCAGCCAAACAGGGACAGGAAACACCATATATTTT. This codes for CASSQTGTGNTIYF. The gene calls are TRBV7-9 and TRBJ1-3; D might be TRBD1 (6 bases). The CDR3 covers 14 residues. Trimming pared 5 bases from V and 4 bases from J, leaving 12 bases between. CDR1 and CDR2 from the germline V gene are SEHNR and FQNEAQ (reference sequence).

This clone was seen a few times. The CDR3 sequence: CASSLTGQRGYTF. In DNA, the CDR3 is TGTGCCAGCAGCCTTACAGGTCAACGCGGCTACACCTTC. The J gene is TRBJ1-2, the V gene TRBV2; D perhaps matches TRBD1 (5 bases). Trimming pared 6 bases from V and 8 bases from J, leaving 16 bases between. Germline CDR1 SNHLY, CDR2 FYNNEI. CDR3 length: 13 residues. Looking up the rest from reference TRBV2 and TRBJ1-2 gives the full variable domain: EPEVTQTPSHQVTQMGQEVILRCVPISNHLYFYWYRQILGQKVEFLVSFYNNEISEKSEIFDDQFSVERPDGSNFTLKIRSTKLEDSAMYFCASSLTGQRGYTFGSGTRLTVV.

This clone was counted a single time. The chain recombines TRBV18 with TRBJ2-7, with D perhaps matching TRBD1 (6 bases). The CDR3 covers 12 residues. Per germline, CDR1 KGHSH and CDR2 LQKENI. With 4 bases removed from V and 5 bases from J, the gap between germline ends came to 9 bases. The CDR3 spells CASSQQGHEQYF. DNA of the CDR3: TGTGCCAGCTCACAACAGGGTCACGAGCAGTACTTC.

This chain uses TRBV30 with TRBJ1-5; the D is unclear. Deletions cut 2 bases from V and 7 bases from J, with 12 bases between. CDR3 length: 13 amino acids. Germline V gene lookup returns CDR1 GTSNPN and CDR2 SVGIG (reference sequence). CDR3 bases: TGTGCCTGGAGTCCGGGAGCTAGGCAGCCCCAGCATTTT. Amino acid sequence: CAWSPGARQPQHF.

The chain links TRBV6-5 to TRBJ1-1; D not resolved. Germline V CDR1 and CDR2: MNHEY, SVGAGI. V lost 5 bases to trimming and J lost 1 base, with 11 bases between them. This CDR3 comprises 14 residues. CDR3 DNA sequence: TGTGCCAGCAGTGAGGGAGAACAGAACACTGAAGCTTTCTTT. This codes for CASSEGEQNTEAFF.

V usage is TRBV7-2 and J usage is TRBJ1-2, with 8 positions matching TRBD1. The junction had 17 bases not matched to a gene; V was cut back by 2 bases and J by 6 bases. The CDR3 is made up of 18 amino acids. Per the germline V gene, CDR1 is SGHTA and CDR2 is FQGNSA. The CDR3 coding sequence is TGTGCCAGCAGCTTATCCCCAGGGGGCATGGCTTCGCGGCATGGCTACACCTTC. The encoded protein is CASSLSPGGMASRHGYTF. Filled out from reference TRBV7-2 and TRBJ1-2, the complete variable domain reads GAGVSQSPSNKVTEKGKDVELRCDPISGHTALYWYRQSLGQGLEFLIYFQGNSAPDKSGLPSDRFSAERTGGSVSTLTIQRTQQEDSAVYLCASSLSPGGMASRHGYTFGSGTRLTVV.

The chain joins TRBV6-5 to TRBJ1-2; D ambiguous. Germline CDR1 MNHEY, CDR2 SVGAGI. The CDR3 loop spans 16 amino acids. Trimming stripped 2 bases from V and 7 bases from J, with 20 bases between. The CDR3 protein is CASSYDRLVLPAGYTF. DNA for the CDR3: TGTGCCAGCAGTTACGATCGCTTGGTACTTCCCGCTGGCTACACCTTC.

The chain joins TRBV28 to TRBJ1-1; D is unresolved. Germline CDR1 reads MDHEN; CDR2 reads SYDVKM. The V end lost 6 bases, the J end lost 2 bases, and 10 bases lay between the germline ends. CDR3 length: 13 residues. Here the CDR3 reads CASRYRENTEAFF. The CDR3 region has the DNA TGTGCCAGCAGATACCGGGAAAACACTGAAGCTTTCTTT.

The sample holds a few counts of this clone. The chain employs TRBV2 and TRBJ2-1; D uncertain. Germline loops: CDR1 SNHLY, CDR2 FYNNEI. The CDR3 has 15 residues. The V gene lost 6 bases and the J gene lost 2 bases, with 14 bases spanning the gap. DNA for the CDR3: TGTGCCAGCAGGAGGCAGTCCCCCCCCTACAATGAGCAGTTCTTC. Amino acids: CASRRQSPPYNEQFF.

V is TRBV28 and J is TRBJ1-5; 10 positions match TRBD1. From germline, CDR1 is MDHEN and CDR2 SYDVKM. CDR3 length: 15 amino acids. With 6 bases clipped from V and 1 base from J, the junction kept 3 bases outside the gene matches. CDR3 loop: CASRGQGMSNQPQHF. The CDR3 bases are TGTGCCAGCAGGGGACAGGGGATGAGCAATCAGCCCCAGCATTTT.

The V and J genes are TRBV5-4 and TRBJ2-3; 8 nucleotides agree with TRBD2. In germline, CDR1 is SGHNT, CDR2 YYREEE (reference sequence). The CDR3 runs 15 residues. With 1 base clipped from V and 2 bases from J, the junction kept 3 bases outside the gene matches. DNA of the CDR3: TGTGCCAGCAGCTTGAAAGGACTAGCCACAGATACGCAGTATTTT. This encodes CASSLKGLATDTQYF. The full variable domain, rest sourced from reference TRBV5-4 and TRBJ2-3, is ETGVTQSPTHLIKTRGQQVTLRCSSQSGHNTVSWYQQALGQGPQFIFQYYREEENGRGNFPPRFSGLQFPNYSSELNVNALELDDSALYLCASSLKGLATDTQYFGPGTRLTVL.

J is TRBJ1-1 and V is TRBV21-1. TRBV21-1 is a documented pseudogene. The CDR3 covers 13 residues. CDR3 DNA: TGTGCCAGCAGCAAAGCTGACTGGGCTGAAGCTTTCTTT. Translating gives CASSKADWAEAFF.

V usage is TRBV5-4 and J usage is TRBJ1-1; D is possibly TRBD1 (6 bases). The CDR3 covers 14 residues. V gave up 5 bases and J gave up 4 bases, with 15 bases separating them. Per the germline V gene, CDR1 is SGHNT and CDR2 is YYREEE (reference sequence). CDR3 sequence reads: CASSRQAYGTEAFF. Here the CDR3 DNA reads TGTGCCAGCAGTCGACAGGCGTACGGCACTGAAGCTTTCTTT.